This entry lists 26 T cell receptor beta chains sequenced from one sample in a study of cytomegalovirus exposure and HLA in healthy donors. TCRdb's copy holds only in-frame clones and misses some; the assay was immunoSEQ multiplex PCR. There are under 400,000 clones in the sample; approximately 85% occur only once, and around 0.88% lies in the top ten. Sequences were obtained from PBMCs. The source of these receptors is a man aged 25-40 years in good health and CMV-seronegative.

The chain has TRBV6-1 and TRBJ1-2; possibly TRBD1 for D (6 bases). CDR1 and CDR2 (germline): MNHNS, SASEGT. The CDR3 is 14 amino acids. Trimming cost V 3 bases and J 7 bases, with 15 bases left between them. The CDR3 nucleotides are TGTGCCAGCAGTGAGTACGTCAGGGGCGGTGGCTACACCTTC. It specifies CASSEYVRGGGYTF.

The chain links TRBV5-1 to TRBJ2-3; TRBD2 matches 8 bases. CDR3 length equals 14 residues. Germline CDR1 is SGHRS and CDR2 is YFSETQ. The V segment lost 5 bases and the J segment 1 base; nucleotides outside the gene matches: 3. CDR3 in amino acids: CASSSGGGTDTQYF. CDR3 coding DNA: TGCGCCAGCAGTTCCGGGGGGGGCACAGATACGCAGTATTTT.

The gene calls are TRBV9 and TRBJ2-7; TRBD1 matches 7 bases. Trimming at V came to 4 bases and at J to 2 bases, leaving 9 bases not matched to a gene. Germline V CDR1 and CDR2: SGDLS, YYNGEE. The CDR3 length is 15 residues. DNA of the CDR3: TGTGCCAGCAGCCATGGGACAGACCATACCTACGAGCAGTACTTC. It codes for CASSHGTDHTYEQYF.

The rearrangement joins TRBV5-4 to TRBJ2-1; TRBD1 might be the D (6 bases). The V end lost 5 bases, the J end lost 4 bases, and 16 bases lay between the germline ends. Looked up from germline, CDR1 is SGHNT and CDR2 is YYREEE (reference sequence). The CDR3 length is 15 residues. The CDR3 DNA is TGTGCCAGCAGTCCCGGACAGAGGCCGTACAATGAGCAGTTCTTC. Its translation: CASSPGQRPYNEQFF.

The V gene is TRBV4-2, the J gene TRBJ2-7, with 11 bases identical to TRBD2. The germline CDR1 and CDR2 sequences are LGHNA and YNFKEQ. The J segment lost 4 bases and the V segment lost 1 base, leaving 0 bases of the junction unmatched. The CDR3 has 14 amino acids. Written as DNA, the CDR3 is TGTGCCAGCAGCCAAGGGACTAGCGGGTACGAGCAGTACTTC. It yields the protein CASSQGTSGYEQYF.

V gene TRBV25-1 combines with J gene TRBJ2-7; TRBD2 is a possible D gene (6 bases). The CDR3 loop spans 13 amino acids. The germline V gene has CDR1 MGHDK and CDR2 SYGVNS. V was cut by 1 base and J by 5 bases, with 9 bases left in between. The chain's CDR3 is CASSELGGNEQYF. The CDR3 DNA sequence: TGTGCCAGCAGTGAATTGGGAGGTAACGAGCAGTACTTC.

The rearrangement joins TRBV7-9 to TRBJ2-7; 7 bases are shared with TRBD1. The V segment lost 4 bases and the J segment 4 bases; nucleotides outside the gene matches: 10. Germline-derived CDR1 and CDR2 are SEHNR and FQNEAQ (reference sequence). This CDR3 has 15 amino acids. The CDR3 DNA sequence: TGTGCCAGCAGCTGGACCGGGACAGCGTCTTACGAGCAGTACTTC. As protein: CASSWTGTASYEQYF.

This chain connects TRBV7-9 to TRBJ1-2; perhaps TRBD1 as D (5 bases). The CDR3 extends over 11 amino acids. Trimming pared 5 bases from V and 9 bases from J, leaving 10 bases between. The germline CDR1 and CDR2 sequences are SEHNR and FQNEAQ (reference sequence). This chain's CDR3 is CASSLDSSYTF. In DNA form, the CDR3 reads TGTGCCAGCAGCCTCGACAGTAGCTACACCTTC.

The CDR3 DNA sequence: TGTGCCAGCAGGACAGGGTTGAGAGGAAACACTGAAGCTTTCTTT. Translated, it gives CASRTGLRGNTEAFF. The gene calls are TRBV2 and TRBJ1-1; 7 bases agree with TRBD1. This CDR3 region has 15 residues. Germline trimming cut 6 bases from V and 2 bases from J; bases unmatched to any gene: 9. Germline loops: CDR1 SNHLY, CDR2 FYNNEI.

The rearrangement links TRBV5-1 to TRBJ2-5; 9 bases map to TRBD1. The CDR3 has 15 residues. Germline CDR1 reads SGHRS; CDR2 reads YFSETQ. J lost 1 base, V lost 1 base, and 2 bases had no gene match. CDR3 residues: CASSLTGGVQETQYF. The CDR3 DNA reads TGCGCCAGCAGCTTGACAGGGGGCGTCCAAGAGACCCAGTACTTC.

The V gene is TRBV6-1, the J gene TRBJ1-2; D unclear. V was pared by 2 bases and J by 5 bases, with 6 bases between. The CDR3 is made up of 12 amino acids. Germline V gene sequence: CDR1 MNHNS, CDR2 SASEGT. The CDR3: CASSEYQYGYTF. The CDR3 nucleotides read TGTGCCAGCAGTGAATACCAGTATGGCTACACCTTC.

This clone appeared a single time. This chain joins TRBV7-9 and TRBJ2-3, with a tentative D call TRBD2 (6 bases). The length of the CDR3 is 15 residues. Trimming shortened V by 6 bases and J by 1 base, and 14 bases separated the two germline ends. Germline V gene sequence: CDR1 SEHNR, CDR2 FQNEAQ (reference sequence). The CDR3 spells CASRQGLQRTDTQYF. CDR3 sequence (DNA): TGTGCCAGCAGGCAGGGACTTCAACGCACAGATACGCAGTATTTT.

The V call is TRBV13, the J call TRBJ2-5; 12 nucleotides line up with TRBD2. CDR1 is PRHDT, CDR2 FYEKMQ, per germline (reference sequence). The CDR3 covers 16 residues. J lost 1 base, V lost 3 bases, and 3 bases had no gene match. CDR3 loop: CASSFLTSGGQETQYF. CDR3 nucleotide sequence: TGTGCCAGCAGCTTTCTGACTAGCGGGGGCCAAGAGACCCAGTACTTC.

J is TRBJ2-7 and V is TRBV7-2; 11 nucleotides match TRBD1. CDR3 size: 16 residues. With 0 bases clipped from V and 2 bases from J, the junction kept 3 bases outside the gene matches. The germline CDR1 and CDR2 sequences are SGHTA and FQGNSA. For the CDR3, the DNA is TGTGCCAGCAGCTTAGCGCGGGGACAGGGGGCCTACGAGCAGTACTTC. It specifies CASSLARGQGAYEQYF.

The rearrangement joins TRBV5-1 to TRBJ1-1; TRBD1 matches at 8 bases. The CDR3 is made up of 15 amino acids. Trimming removed 1 base from V and 1 base from J; junction bases left unmatched: 3. Germline values: CDR1 SGHRS, CDR2 YFSETQ. The CDR3 DNA follows: TGCGCCAGCAGCTTGCTTGGACAGGGGAACACTGAAGCTTTCTTT. Its translation is CASSLLGQGNTEAFF.

CDR3 sequence (DNA): TGCGCCAGCAGCCGCCCAGACAGTCAGCCCCAGCATTTT. It translates to CASSRPDSQPQHF. The chain uses TRBV4-1 and TRBJ1-5, with D perhaps matching TRBD1 (5 bases). Germline-derived CDR1 and CDR2 are MGHRA and YSYEKL. The CDR3 is made up of 13 amino acids. Trimming removed 4 bases at V and 6 bases at J, with 10 bases between.

V gene TRBV7-9 combines with J gene TRBJ2-5; 12 positions agree with TRBD2. The germline V gene has CDR1 SEHNR and CDR2 FQNEAQ (reference sequence). The CDR3 is 17 amino acids. Losses at the gene ends were 2 bases for V and 6 bases for J; bases not matched to a gene: 10. The CDR3 DNA reads as TGTGCCAGCAGCTTAAGTCCTAGCGGGGGGGCCCTGAAGACCCAGTACTTC. It yields the protein CASSLSPSGGALKTQYF.

V and J are TRBV11-2 and TRBJ1-1; 11 bases match TRBD1. V lost 6 bases, J lost 7 bases, and 4 bases stayed unmatched. The CDR3 contains 13 residues. CDR1 and CDR2 from the germline V gene are SGHAT and FQNNGV. The DNA for the CDR3 is TGTGCCAGCAGAGGACAGGGGGCTGTTGAAGCTTTCTTT. Amino acid sequence: CASRGQGAVEAFF. Together with reference TRBV11-2 and TRBJ1-1, the CDR3 gives the full variable domain: EAGVAQSPRYKIIEKRQSVAFWCNPISGHATLYWYQQILGQGPKLLIQFQNNGVVDDSQLPKDRFSAERLKGVDSTLKIQPAKLEDSAVYLCASRGQGAVEAFFGQGTRLTVV.

V usage is TRBV6-5 and J usage is TRBJ1-1, with D tentatively TRBD1 (5 bases). This CDR3 is built from 15 residues. The ends were cut back, 7 bases at V and 3 bases at J, with 18 bases in the middle. Per germline, CDR1 MNHEY and CDR2 SVGAGI. CDR3 nucleotide sequence: TGTGCCAGCAACTCCGCGGAGGGGAGGTACACTGAAGCTTTCTTT. Protein sequence: CASNSAEGRYTEAFF.

This clone has only one observation. The chain carries TRBV5-8 and TRBJ2-7, with a possible D match to TRBD2 (7 bases). This CDR3 is 12 amino acids long. The V gene's germline CDR1 is SGHTS and CDR2 YDEGEE. V lost 1 base, J lost 6 bases, and 8 bases lay in between. The CDR3 spells CASSLRGGEQYF. The CDR3 coding sequence is TGTGCCAGCAGCTTGAGGGGGGGCGAGCAGTACTTC. The complete variable domain, with remaining parts taken from reference TRBV5-8 and TRBJ2-7, reads EAGVTQSPTHLIKTRGQQATLRCSPISGHTSVYWYQQALGLGLQFLLWYDEGEERNRGNFPPRFSGRQFPNYSSELNVNALELEDSALYLCASSLRGGEQYFGPGTRLTVT.

The genes are TRBV5-1 and TRBJ1-2; 9 positions agree with TRBD1. With 4 bases clipped from V and 4 bases from J, the junction kept 8 bases outside the gene matches. CDR3 length: 15 residues. Germline assignment: CDR1 SGHRS and CDR2 YFSETQ. The CDR3: CASSTGTGRAYGYTF. The CDR3 DNA reads as TGCGCCAGCAGCACTGGGACAGGGCGGGCCTATGGCTACACCTTC.

The chain joins TRBV27 to TRBJ1-1; D might be TRBD1 (5 bases). The CDR3 length is 13 residues. V lost 4 bases to trimming and J lost 7 bases, with 13 bases between them. Germline V gives CDR1 MNHEY, CDR2 SMNVEV (reference sequence). For the CDR3, the DNA is TGTGCCAGCAGTTACCAGGGCGGCAATGAAGCTTTCTTT. It yields the protein CASSYQGGNEAFF.

This chain joins TRBV19 and TRBJ2-3; D possibly corresponds to TRBD2 (7 bases). Deletions cut 10 bases from V and 8 bases from J, with 19 bases between. Germline CDR1 LNHDA, CDR2 SQIVND (reference sequence). The CDR3 consists of 13 residues. DNA for the CDR3: TGTGCCACGGGGGGCTCCCTGTCGGCTACGCAGTATTTT. Its translation: CATGGSLSATQYF.

This clone was detected once. The V call is TRBV2, the J call TRBJ2-7; D is possibly TRBD2 (6 bases). Germline assignment: CDR1 SNHLY and CDR2 FYNNEI. The CDR3 runs to 12 residues. V lost 7 bases and J lost 2, with 9 bases in between. The CDR3 region is CASTGVAYEQYF. The CDR3 nucleotides read TGTGCCAGCACGGGGGTTGCCTACGAGCAGTACTTC.

This clone was detected only once. The J gene is TRBJ1-6, the V gene TRBV19; no clear D. This CDR3 contains 15 residues. Germline V gene sequence: CDR1 LNHDA, CDR2 SQIVND (reference sequence). With 4 bases removed from V and 0 bases from J, the gap between germline ends came to 7 bases. The CDR3 loop reads CASSRSSSYNSPLHF. In DNA, the CDR3 is TGTGCCAGTAGTAGGAGCAGCTCCTATAATTCACCCCTCCACTTT.

In its sample, this clone was seen once. The chain has TRBV5-5 and TRBJ1-2, with D possibly being TRBD1 (6 bases). V dropped 2 bases and J dropped 8 bases, with 16 bases sitting between them. This CDR3 contains 14 residues. The germline V gene encodes CDR1 SGHKS and CDR2 YYEKEE (reference sequence). CDR3 sequence: CASSLHRENFGYTF. The CDR3, as DNA: TGTGCCAGCAGCTTACACAGGGAAAACTTCGGCTACACCTTC.